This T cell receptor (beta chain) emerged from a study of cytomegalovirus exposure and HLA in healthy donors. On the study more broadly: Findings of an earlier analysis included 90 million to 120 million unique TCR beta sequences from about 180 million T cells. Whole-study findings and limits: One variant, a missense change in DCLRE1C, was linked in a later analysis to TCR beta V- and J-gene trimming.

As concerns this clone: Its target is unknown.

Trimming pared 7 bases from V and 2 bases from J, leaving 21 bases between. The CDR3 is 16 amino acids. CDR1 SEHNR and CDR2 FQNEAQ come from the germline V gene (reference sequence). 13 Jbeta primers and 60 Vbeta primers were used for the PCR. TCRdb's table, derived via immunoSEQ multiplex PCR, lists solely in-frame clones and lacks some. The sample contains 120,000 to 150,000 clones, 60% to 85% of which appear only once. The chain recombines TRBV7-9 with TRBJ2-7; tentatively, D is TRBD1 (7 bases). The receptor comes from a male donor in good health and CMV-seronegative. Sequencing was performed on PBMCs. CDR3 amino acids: CASTRTQAGGPYEQYF. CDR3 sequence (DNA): TGTGCCAGCACCCGTACCCAGGCAGGGGGGCCCTACGAGCAGTACTTC.